This T cell receptor beta chain was obtained from a study of T cell responses to AZD1222 COVID-19 vaccine. V was pared by 7 bases and J by 0 bases, with 15 bases between. CDR3 size: 15 residues. Germline loops: CDR1 MNHEY, CDR2 SVGAGI. Produced via immunoSEQ multiplex PCR; TCRdb's table is partial and in-frame only. The sample holds about 110,000 clones, about 81% seen once. Sequences were derived from peripheral blood, sampled on day 0 of AZD1222 vaccination. The clonotype comes from an adult in good health. The chain is built from TRBV6-5 and TRBJ1-1; weak D call: TRBD1 (5 bases). CDR3 DNA: TGTGCCAGCACATTACGACGGGGGATGAACACTGAAGCTTTCTTT. Translating it yields CASTLRRGMNTEAFF.